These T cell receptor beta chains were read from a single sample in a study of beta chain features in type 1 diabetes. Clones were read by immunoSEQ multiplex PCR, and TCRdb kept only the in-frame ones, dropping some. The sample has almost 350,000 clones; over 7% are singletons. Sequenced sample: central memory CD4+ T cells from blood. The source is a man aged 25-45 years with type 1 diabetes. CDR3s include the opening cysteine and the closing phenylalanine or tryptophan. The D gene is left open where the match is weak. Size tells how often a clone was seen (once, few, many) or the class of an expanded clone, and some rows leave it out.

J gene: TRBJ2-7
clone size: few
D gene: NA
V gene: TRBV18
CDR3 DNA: TGTGCCAGCTCCGGTGAGACAGGTGGGAGCGAGCAGTACTTC
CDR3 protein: CASSGETGGSEQYF

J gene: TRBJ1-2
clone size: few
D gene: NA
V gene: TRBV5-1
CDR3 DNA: TGCGCCAGCAGCTTGGAATACGGAACCTACTATGGCTACACCTTC
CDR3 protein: CASSLEYGTYYGYTF

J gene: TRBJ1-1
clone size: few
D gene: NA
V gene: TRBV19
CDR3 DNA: TGTGCCAGTCGGCAGGGCGGCGGTATGAACACTGAAGCTTTCTTT
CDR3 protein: CASRQGGGMNTEAFF

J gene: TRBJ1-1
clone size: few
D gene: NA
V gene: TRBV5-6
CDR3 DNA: TGTGCCAGCAGCTTGGCGGACACTGAAGCTTTCTTT
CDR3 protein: CASSLADTEAFF

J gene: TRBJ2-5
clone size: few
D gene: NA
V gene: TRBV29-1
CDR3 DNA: TGCAGCGTTTTTCATGTCAATGAGCAAGAGACCCAGTACTTC
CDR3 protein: CSVFHVNEQETQYF

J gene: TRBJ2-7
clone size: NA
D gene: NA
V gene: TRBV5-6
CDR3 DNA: TGTGCCAGCAGCTTGGACCCAGGGGGGACCTACGAGCAGTACTTC
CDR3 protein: CASSLDPGGTYEQYF

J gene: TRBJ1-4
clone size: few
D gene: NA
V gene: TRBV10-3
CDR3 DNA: TGTGCCATCAGTGAGCTACAGGGAGGTACCTCCGTTGAAAAACTGTTTTTT
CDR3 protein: CAISELQGGTSVEKLFF

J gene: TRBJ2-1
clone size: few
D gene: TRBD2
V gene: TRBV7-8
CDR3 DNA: TGTGCCAGCAGCTTGGCGGGGGGTCCGGGGAATGAGCAGTTCTTC
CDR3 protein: CASSLAGGPGNEQFF

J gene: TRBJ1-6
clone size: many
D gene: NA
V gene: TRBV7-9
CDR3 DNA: TGTGCCAGCAGCCCGGGTCCAGTCTTCCTTAATTCACCCCTCCACTTT
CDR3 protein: CASSPGPVFLNSPLHF

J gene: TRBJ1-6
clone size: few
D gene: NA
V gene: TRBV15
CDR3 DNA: TGTGCCACCAGCAGAGTCCGGGACAAGACCTATAATTCACCCCTCCACTTT
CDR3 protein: CATSRVRDKTYNSPLHF

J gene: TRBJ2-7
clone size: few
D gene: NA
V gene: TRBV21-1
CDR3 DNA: TGTGCCAGCAGCAAGTCTCCAGGGGGCTCTCCCTACGAGCAGTACTTC
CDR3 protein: CASSKSPGGSPYEQYF

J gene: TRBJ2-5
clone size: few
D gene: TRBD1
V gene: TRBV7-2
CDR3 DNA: TGTGCCAGCAGCCCTCCGGGACAGGGTGTGGGGACCCAGTACTTC
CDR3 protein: CASSPPGQGVGTQYF

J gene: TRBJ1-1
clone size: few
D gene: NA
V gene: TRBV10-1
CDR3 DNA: TGCGCCAGCAGTGATAGGGCCAGCGGGACTGAAGCTTTCTTT
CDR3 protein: CASSDRASGTEAFF

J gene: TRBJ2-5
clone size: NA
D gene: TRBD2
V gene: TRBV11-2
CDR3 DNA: TGTGCCAGCAGCTTAGCGGGGGGAAACCTTCAAGAGACCCAGTACTTC
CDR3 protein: CASSLAGGNLQETQYF

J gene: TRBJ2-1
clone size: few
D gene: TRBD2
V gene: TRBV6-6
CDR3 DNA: TGTGCCAGCAGGGTGACTAGCGGGTACAATGAGCAGTTCTTC
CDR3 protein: CASRVTSGYNEQFF

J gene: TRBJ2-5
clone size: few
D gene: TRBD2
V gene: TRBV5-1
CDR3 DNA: TGCGCCAGCAGCCTTTCGGGGGGTACTTATCAAGAGACCCAGTACTTC
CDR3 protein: CASSLSGGTYQETQYF

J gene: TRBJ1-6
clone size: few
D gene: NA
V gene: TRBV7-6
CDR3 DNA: TGTGCCAGCAGCGTTGGGGGCACAGCTTATAATTCACCCCTCCACTTT
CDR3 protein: CASSVGGTAYNSPLHF

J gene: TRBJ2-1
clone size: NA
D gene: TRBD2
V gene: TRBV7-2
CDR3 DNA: TGTGCCAGCAGCTTAGTAGCGGGGGTATCCTACAATGAGCAGTTCTTC
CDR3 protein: CASSLVAGVSYNEQFF

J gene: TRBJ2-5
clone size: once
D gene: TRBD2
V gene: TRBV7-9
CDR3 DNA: TGTGCCAGCAGCTTAGAGAAGACTAGCCCGTACTTC
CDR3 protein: CASSLEKTSPYF

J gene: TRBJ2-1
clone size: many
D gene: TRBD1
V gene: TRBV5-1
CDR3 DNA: TGCGCCAGCAGCTTCGGGGACAGGGGGCAGTTCTTC
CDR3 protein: CASSFGDRGQFF

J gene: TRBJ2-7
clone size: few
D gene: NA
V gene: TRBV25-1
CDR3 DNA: TGTGCCAGCGCCGGGGGCCCGCTCTACGAGCAGTACTTC
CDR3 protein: CASAGGPLYEQYF

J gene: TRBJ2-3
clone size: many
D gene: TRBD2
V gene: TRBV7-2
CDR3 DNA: TGTGCCAGCAGCCGGACTAGCGGGTACACAGATACGCAGTATTTT
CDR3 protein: CASSRTSGYTDTQYF

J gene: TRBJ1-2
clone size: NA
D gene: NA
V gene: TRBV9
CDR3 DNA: TGTGCCAGCTCGGGGGCTAAAGGCTACACCTTC
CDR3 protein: CASSGAKGYTF

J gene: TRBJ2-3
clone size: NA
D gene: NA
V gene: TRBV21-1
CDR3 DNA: TGTGCCAGCAGCAAAGCGTCGTCAGAACGCCGAACAGCTACGCAGTATTTT
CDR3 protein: CASSKASSERRTATQYF

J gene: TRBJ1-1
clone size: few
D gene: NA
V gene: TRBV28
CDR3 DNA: TGTGCCAGCAGCCCGCCGGGGATGAACACTGAAGCTTTCTTT
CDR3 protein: CASSPPGMNTEAFF

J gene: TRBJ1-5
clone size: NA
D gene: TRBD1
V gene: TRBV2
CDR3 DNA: TGTGCCAGCAGAGCCGACAGGGAACAGCCCCAGCATTTT
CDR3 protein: CASRADREQPQHF

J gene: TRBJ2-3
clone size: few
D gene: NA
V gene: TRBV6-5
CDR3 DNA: TGTGCCAGCACAGCAGGTCTAGACGCAGATACGCAGTATTTT
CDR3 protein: CASTAGLDADTQYF

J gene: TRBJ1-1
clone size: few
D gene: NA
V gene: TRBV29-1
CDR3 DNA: TGCAGCGTTTCCCTGAACACTGAAGCTTTCTTT
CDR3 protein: CSVSLNTEAFF

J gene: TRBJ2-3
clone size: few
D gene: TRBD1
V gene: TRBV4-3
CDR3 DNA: TGCGCCAGCAGCCAAGATCCGACAGGGGGCGCGGCAGATACGCAGTATTTT
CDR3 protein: CASSQDPTGGAADTQYF

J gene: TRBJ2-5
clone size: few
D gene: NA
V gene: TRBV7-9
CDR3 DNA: TGTGCCAGCAGCTATGGTGGACTGTCCCAGTACTTC
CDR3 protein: CASSYGGLSQYF

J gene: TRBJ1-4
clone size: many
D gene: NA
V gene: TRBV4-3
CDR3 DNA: TGCGCCAGCAGCCAAGACAGTGAAAAACTGTTTTTT
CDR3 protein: CASSQDSEKLFF

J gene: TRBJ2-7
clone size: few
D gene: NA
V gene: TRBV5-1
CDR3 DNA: TGCGCCAGCAGCCCGGATATCGGCGGATACTACGAGCAGTACTTC
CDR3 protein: CASSPDIGGYYEQYF

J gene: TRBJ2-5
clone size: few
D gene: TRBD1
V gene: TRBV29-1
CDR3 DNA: TGCAGCGTTGAAAAGTTCGGACAGGGGGCGGAAGAGACCCAGTACTTC
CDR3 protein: CSVEKFGQGAEETQYF

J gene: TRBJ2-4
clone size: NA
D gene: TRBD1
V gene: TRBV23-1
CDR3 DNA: TGCGCCAGCAGTCAAGCTGCGGGACAGGGCCCTACCTATGCCAAAAACATTCAGTACTTC
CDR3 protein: CASSQAAGQGPTYAKNIQYF

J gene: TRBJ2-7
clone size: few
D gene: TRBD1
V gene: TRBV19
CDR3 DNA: TGTGCCAGTAGCCTCCGGACAGGGGAGAACTACGAGCAGTACTTC
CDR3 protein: CASSLRTGENYEQYF

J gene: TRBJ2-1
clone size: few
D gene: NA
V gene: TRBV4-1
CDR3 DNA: TGCGCCAGCAGCCAAGAAGGAGTCTCTGAGCAGTTCTTC
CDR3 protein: CASSQEGVSEQFF

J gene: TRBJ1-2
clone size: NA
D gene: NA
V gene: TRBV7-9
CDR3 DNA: TGTGCCAGCAGCCAGCGGGGCTATGGCTACACCTTC
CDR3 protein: CASSQRGYGYTF

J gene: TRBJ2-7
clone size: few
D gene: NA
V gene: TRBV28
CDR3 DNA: TGTGCCAGCAGTCTCCGTAACGAGCAGTACTTC
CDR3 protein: CASSLRNEQYF

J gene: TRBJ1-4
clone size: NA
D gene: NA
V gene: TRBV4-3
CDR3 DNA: TGCGCCAGCAGCCAAAGGTTCAGGGATCTTAATGAAAAACTGTTTTTT
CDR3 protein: CASSQRFRDLNEKLFF

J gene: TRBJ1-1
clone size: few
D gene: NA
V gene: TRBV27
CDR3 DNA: TGTGCCAGCAGTTTATCGTGGGGACAACGGACTGAAGCTTTCTTT
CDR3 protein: CASSLSWGQRTEAFF

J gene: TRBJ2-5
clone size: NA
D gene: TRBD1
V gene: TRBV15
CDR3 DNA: TGTGCCACCAGGATAAATACAGGGGTTGTGCACGAGACCCAGTACTTC
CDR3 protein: CATRINTGVVHETQYF

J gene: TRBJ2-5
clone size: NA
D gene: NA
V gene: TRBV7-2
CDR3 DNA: TGTGCCAGCAGCACGAGAACCAAGGGAGAGACCCAGTACTTC
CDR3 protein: CASSTRTKGETQYF

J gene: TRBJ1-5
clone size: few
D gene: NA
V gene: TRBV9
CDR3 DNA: TGTGCCAGCAGCGGACAGACAAATCAGCCCCAGCATTTT
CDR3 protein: CASSGQTNQPQHF

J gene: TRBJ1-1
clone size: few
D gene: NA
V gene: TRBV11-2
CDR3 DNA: TGTGCCAGCAGCTCAAGGGCGGGTCCCCCAGCTTTCTTT
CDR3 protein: CASSSRAGPPAFF

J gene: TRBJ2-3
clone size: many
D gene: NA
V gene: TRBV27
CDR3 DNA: TGTGCCAGCGCAGGAGCGGGAGATACGCAGTATTTT
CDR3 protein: CASAGAGDTQYF

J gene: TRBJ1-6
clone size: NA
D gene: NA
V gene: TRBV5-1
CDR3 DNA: TGCGCCAGCAGCTTGGACAGCCCACCGAATTCACCCCTCCACTTT
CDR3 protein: CASSLDSPPNSPLHF

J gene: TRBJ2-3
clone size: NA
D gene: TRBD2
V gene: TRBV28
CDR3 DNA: TGTGCCAGCAGTTTGCCCGGACTAGCCGGCACAGATACGCAGTATTTT
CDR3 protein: CASSLPGLAGTDTQYF

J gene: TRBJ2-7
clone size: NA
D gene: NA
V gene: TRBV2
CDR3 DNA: TGTGCCAGCACCCTAGGGGCAGAGGGCGAGCAGTACTTC
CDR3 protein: CASTLGAEGEQYF

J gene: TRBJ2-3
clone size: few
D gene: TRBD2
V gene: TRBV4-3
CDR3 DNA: TGCGCCAGCAGCCAAGGGACTAGCGGGTTCTCCGGCACAGATACGCAGTATTTT
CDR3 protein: CASSQGTSGFSGTDTQYF

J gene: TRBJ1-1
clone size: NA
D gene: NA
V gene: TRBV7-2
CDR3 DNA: TGTGCCAGCAGCGGTGGGCGCACTGAAGCTTTCTTT
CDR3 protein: CASSGGRTEAFF

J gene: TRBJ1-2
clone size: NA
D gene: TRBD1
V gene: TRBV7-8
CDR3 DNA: TGTGCCAGCAGCTTAGAAAGCAGGGGGACGGGCTACACCTTC
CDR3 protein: CASSLESRGTGYTF

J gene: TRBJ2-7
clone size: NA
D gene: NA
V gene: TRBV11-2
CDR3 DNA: TGTGCCAGCAGCTTTGGCGGGTTTTCCTACGAGCAGTACTTC
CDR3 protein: CASSFGGFSYEQYF

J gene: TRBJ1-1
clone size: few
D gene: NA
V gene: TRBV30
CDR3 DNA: TGTGCCTGGAGTCGAACGGGCAGGGGAGTTGAAGCTTTCTTT
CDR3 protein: CAWSRTGRGVEAFF

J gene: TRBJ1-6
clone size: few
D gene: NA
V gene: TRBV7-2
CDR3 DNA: TGTGCCAGCAGCACAACCTCCCTATATAATTCACCCCTCCACTTT
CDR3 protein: CASSTTSLYNSPLHF